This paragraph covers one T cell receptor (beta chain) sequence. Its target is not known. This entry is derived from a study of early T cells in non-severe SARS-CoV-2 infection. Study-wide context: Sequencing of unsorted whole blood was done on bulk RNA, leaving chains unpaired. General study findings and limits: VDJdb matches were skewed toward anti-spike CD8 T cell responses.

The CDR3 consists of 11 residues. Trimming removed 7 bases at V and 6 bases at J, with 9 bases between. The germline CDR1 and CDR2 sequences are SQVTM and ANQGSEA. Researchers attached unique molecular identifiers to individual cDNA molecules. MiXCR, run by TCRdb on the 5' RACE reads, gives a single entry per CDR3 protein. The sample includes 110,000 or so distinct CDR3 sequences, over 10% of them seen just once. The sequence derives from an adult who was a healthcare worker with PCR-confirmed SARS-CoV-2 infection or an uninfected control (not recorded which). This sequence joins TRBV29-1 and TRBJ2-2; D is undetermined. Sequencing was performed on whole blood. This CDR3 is CSGKRAGELFF. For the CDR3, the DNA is TGCAGCGGAAAAAGGGCCGGGGAGCTGTTTTTT.